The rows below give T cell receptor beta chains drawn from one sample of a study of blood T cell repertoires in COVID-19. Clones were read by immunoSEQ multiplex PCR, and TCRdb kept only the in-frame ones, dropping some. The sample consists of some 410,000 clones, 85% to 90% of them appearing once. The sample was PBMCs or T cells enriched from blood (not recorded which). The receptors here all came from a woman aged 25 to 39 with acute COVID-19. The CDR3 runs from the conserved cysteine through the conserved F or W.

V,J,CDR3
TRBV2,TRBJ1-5,CASSVQGPNQPQHF
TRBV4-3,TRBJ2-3,CASSQDKFGAGGSTDTQYF
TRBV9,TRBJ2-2,CASSKGLAGPTGELFF
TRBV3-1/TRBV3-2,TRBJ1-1,CASSQTGIEAFF
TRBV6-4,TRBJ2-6,CASSDEGLSGANVLTF
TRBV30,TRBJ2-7,CAWKGQGTYEQYF
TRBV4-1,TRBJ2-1,CASSQGTGGYEQFF
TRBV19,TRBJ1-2,CASSEPGRDFYGYTF
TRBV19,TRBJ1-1,CASSIPDREDTEAFF
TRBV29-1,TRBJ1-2,CSVETGTGIGYTF
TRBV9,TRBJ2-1,CASSGTSGGYEQFF
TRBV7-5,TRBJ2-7,CVRSYNLRQRFSYEQYF
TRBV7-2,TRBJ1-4,CASSYGRSNEKLFF
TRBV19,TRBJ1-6,CASQLSQVSPLHF
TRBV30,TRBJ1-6,CAWRGDRDNSPLHF
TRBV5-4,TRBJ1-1,CASSRLTGGGGGIAEAFF
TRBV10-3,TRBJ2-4,CAISGVAGGTKNIQYF
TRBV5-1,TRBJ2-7,CASSPQTGGGEQYF
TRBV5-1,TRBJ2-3,CASSWGQGAFYTDTQYF
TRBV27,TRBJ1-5,CASKIVQGNQPQHF
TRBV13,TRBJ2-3,CASSVTMSAQYF
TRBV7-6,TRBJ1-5,CASSPGAGALGSNQPQHF
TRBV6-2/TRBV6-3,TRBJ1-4,CASSQRTPVATNEKLFF
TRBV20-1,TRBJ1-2,CSANEGANYGYTF
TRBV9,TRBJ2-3,CASSVGRTSGDTQYF
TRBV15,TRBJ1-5,CATSARDMDSNQPQHF
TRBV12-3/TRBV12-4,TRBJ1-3,CASTWTANTIYF
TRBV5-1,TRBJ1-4,CASSPGTGGEKLFF
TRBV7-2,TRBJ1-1,CASSFPGGQSRREAFF
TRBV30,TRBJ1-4,CAWRPLGTNEKLFF
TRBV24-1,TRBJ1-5,CATSDGTGVSNQPQHF
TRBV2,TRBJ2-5,CASKPPTSGGGETQYF